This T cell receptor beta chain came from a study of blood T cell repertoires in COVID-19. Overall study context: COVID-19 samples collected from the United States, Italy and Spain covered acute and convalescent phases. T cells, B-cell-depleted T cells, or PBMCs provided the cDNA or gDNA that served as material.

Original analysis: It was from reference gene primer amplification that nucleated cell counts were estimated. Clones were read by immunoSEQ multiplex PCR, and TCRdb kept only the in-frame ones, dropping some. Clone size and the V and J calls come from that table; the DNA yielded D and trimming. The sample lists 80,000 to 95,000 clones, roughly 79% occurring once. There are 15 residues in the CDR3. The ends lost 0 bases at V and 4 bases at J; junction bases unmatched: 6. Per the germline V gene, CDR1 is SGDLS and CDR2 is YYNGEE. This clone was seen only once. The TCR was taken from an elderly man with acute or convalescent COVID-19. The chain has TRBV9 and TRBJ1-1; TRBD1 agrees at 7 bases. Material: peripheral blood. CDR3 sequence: CASSVDAGGGTEAFF. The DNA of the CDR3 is TGTGCCAGCAGCGTAGATGCAGGGGGTGGCACTGAAGCTTTCTTT.